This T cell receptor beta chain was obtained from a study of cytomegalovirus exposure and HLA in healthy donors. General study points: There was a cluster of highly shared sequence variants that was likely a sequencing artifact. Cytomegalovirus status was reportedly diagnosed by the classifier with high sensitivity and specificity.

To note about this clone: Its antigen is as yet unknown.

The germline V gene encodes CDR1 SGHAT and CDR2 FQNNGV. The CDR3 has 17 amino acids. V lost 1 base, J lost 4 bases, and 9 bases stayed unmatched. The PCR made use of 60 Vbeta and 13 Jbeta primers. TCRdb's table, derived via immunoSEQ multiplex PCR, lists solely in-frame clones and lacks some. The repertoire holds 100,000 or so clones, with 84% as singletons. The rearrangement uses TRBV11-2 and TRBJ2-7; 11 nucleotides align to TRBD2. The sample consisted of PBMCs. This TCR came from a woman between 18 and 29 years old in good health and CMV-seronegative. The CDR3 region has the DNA TGTGCCAGCAGCTTAGGACCAGGAACTAGCGGGAGTTACGAGCAGTACTTC. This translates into CASSLGPGTSGSYEQYF.